Included here is one T cell receptor (beta chain) sequence, with context. Its antigen is not identified. The sample originates from a study of shared clonotypes between healthy human individuals. Broader study findings: Among donors, clonotype sharing was expected to be affected by sequencing depth. Only blood was sampled, and tissue TCR repertoires likely differ from blood ones. A few donors showed sharing of approximately 5% of naive CD4 clonotypes.

In the sorted-subset replicate PCRs, 200 ng DNA, around 32,000 T cell genomes, was used. Profiling relied on immunoSEQ multiplex PCR, and the TCRdb table lists in-frame clones only, not all of them. Counted here are a few million clones, under 97% occurring once; the ten biggest clones make up roughly 0.13%. The CDR3 is 16 residues long. J gave up 6 bases and V 0 bases, and 8 bases lay outside the gene matches. Germline-derived CDR1 and CDR2 are MGHRA and YSYEKL. The material sequenced was naive CD4+ T cells sorted from blood. Subset: CD45RA+ positively selected. This receptor was identified in a man between 18 and 29 years old in good health. The chain couples TRBV4-1 to TRBJ2-3; 8 bases align to TRBD1. CDR3 sequence (DNA): TGCGCCAGCAGCCAAGATGGGACAGGAAGGTCGGATACGCAGTATTTT. Residues: CASSQDGTGRSDTQYF.